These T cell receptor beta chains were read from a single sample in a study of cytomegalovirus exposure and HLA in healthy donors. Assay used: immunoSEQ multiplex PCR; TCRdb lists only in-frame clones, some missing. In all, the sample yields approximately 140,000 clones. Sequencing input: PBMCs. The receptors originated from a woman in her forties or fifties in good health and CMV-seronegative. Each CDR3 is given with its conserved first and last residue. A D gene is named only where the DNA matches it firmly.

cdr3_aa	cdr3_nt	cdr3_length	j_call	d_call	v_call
CASSLRGGTYNEQFF	TGTGCCAGCAGCTTGAGAGGCGGGACCTACAATGAGCAGTTCTTC	15	TRBJ2-1	-	TRBV7-3
CASRAGAYENEKLFF	TGCGCCAGCAGAGCAGGGGCCTATGAAAATGAAAAACTGTTTTTT	15	TRBJ1-4	-	TRBV4-1
CASSQIPGGSGNTIYF	TGCGCCAGCAGCCAAATCCCAGGGGGCTCTGGAAACACCATATATTTT	16	TRBJ1-3	TRBD1	TRBV4-1
CAWSVLNYGYTF	TGTGCCTGGAGTGTCTTGAACTATGGCTACACCTTC	12	TRBJ1-2	-	TRBV30
CASSLGTDDQPQHF	TGCGCCAGCAGCCTCGGGACTGATGATCAGCCCCAGCATTTT	14	TRBJ1-5	-	TRBV4-3
CSGGIAAYEQYF	TGCAGCGGGGGAATAGCGGCATACGAGCAGTACTTC	12	TRBJ2-7	-	TRBV29-1
CATSTGQGGNTGELFF	TGTGCCACCAGCACGGGACAGGGCGGCAACACCGGGGAGCTGTTTTTT	16	TRBJ2-2	TRBD1	TRBV15
CAWRNRAGGTSEQFF	TGTGCCTGGAGAAACCGAGCGGGAGGAACGAGTGAGCAGTTCTTC	15	TRBJ2-1	TRBD2	TRBV30
CASSQDPAHAGSGANVLTF	TGCGCCAGCAGCCAAGATCCGGCCCATGCGGGTTCTGGGGCCAACGTCCTGACTTTC	19	TRBJ2-6	-	TRBV4-3
CAWSPGLGLAITDTQYF	TGTGCCTGGAGTCCAGGACTGGGACTAGCGATCACAGATACGCAGTATTTT	17	TRBJ2-3	TRBD2	TRBV30
CASSFDRTGRGYGYTF	TGCGCCAGCAGCTTTGACAGGACAGGGCGGGGGTATGGCTACACCTTC	16	TRBJ1-2	TRBD1	TRBV5-1
CASSLLTGTSAYEQYF	TGCGCCAGCAGCCTCCTCACCGGGACTAGCGCCTACGAGCAGTACTTC	16	TRBJ2-7	TRBD2	TRBV5-1
CASRGSDRGTGELFF	TGTGCCAGCCGGGGGTCGGACAGGGGGACCGGGGAGCTGTTTTTT	15	TRBJ2-2	TRBD1	TRBV6-6
CATRGPSSYNEQFF	TGTGCCACCCGAGGGCCTAGCTCCTACAATGAGCAGTTCTTC	14	TRBJ2-1	-	TRBV6-1
CTSSQVGGQGEGGVEKLFF	TGCACCAGCAGCCAAGTCGGGGGACAGGGGGAGGGGGGTGTAGAAAAACTGTTTTTT	19	TRBJ1-4	-	TRBV1
CASSSGQGYTDTQYF	TGTGCCAGCAGCTCGGGACAGGGCTACACAGATACGCAGTATTTT	15	TRBJ2-3	TRBD1	TRBV7-2
CAWSVHLAGGSYNEQFF	TGTGCCTGGAGTGTACACCTAGCGGGGGGCTCCTACAATGAGCAGTTCTTC	17	TRBJ2-1	TRBD2	TRBV30
CASSLVGQDEQYF	TGTGCCAGCAGCTTGGTTGGTCAGGACGAGCAGTACTTC	13	TRBJ2-7	-	TRBV5-4
CAWSAGTYNEQFF	TGTGCCTGGAGTGCGGGAACCTACAATGAGCAGTTCTTC	13	TRBJ2-1	-	TRBV30
CASSQGLAGGVDTQYF	TGTGCCAGCAGCCAAGGACTAGCGGGGGGCGTAGATACGCAGTATTTT	16	TRBJ2-3	TRBD2	TRBV14
CASNPNGGPEAFF	TGTGCCAGCAACCCCAACGGGGGACCTGAAGCTTTCTTT	13	TRBJ1-1	-	TRBV7-9
CASSLGQGAYEQYF	TGTGCCAGCAGCTTAGGCCAGGGGGCCTACGAGCAGTACTTC	14	TRBJ2-7	TRBD1	TRBV7-6
CASRRPDRDEQYF	TGTGCCAGCAGGCGGCCGGACAGGGACGAGCAGTACTTC	13	TRBJ2-7	TRBD1	TRBV6-5
CASSHRLAGVDEQYF	TGCGCCAGCAGCCACCGACTAGCGGGAGTCGACGAGCAGTACTTC	15	TRBJ2-7	TRBD2	TRBV4-3
CATLDRGSNQPQHF	TGTGCCACCTTGGACAGGGGAAGCAATCAGCCCCAGCATTTT	14	TRBJ1-5	TRBD1	TRBV28
CAIQDRPVVDTQYF	TGTGCCATACAGGACAGACCTGTTGTGGATACGCAGTATTTT	14	TRBJ2-3	-	TRBV10-3
CASSLRTGTGYEQYF	TGCGCCAGCAGCTTGAGGACAGGGACAGGATACGAGCAGTACTTC	15	TRBJ2-7	TRBD1	TRBV5-1
CASKPGGGQRYEQYF	TGCGCCAGCAAACCTGGGGGGGGGCAACGGTACGAGCAGTACTTC	15	TRBJ2-7	-	TRBV5-1
CASSLSGHSNTEAFF	TGTGCCAGCAGTTTATCGGGACACAGCAACACTGAAGCTTTCTTT	15	TRBJ1-1	-	TRBV27
CASSSTSSLTDTQYF	TGCGCCAGCAGCTCGACTAGTTCCCTCACAGATACGCAGTATTTT	15	TRBJ2-3	-	TRBV5-1
CASIQDGGSGNTIYF	TGTGCCAGCATCCAAGACGGGGGCTCTGGAAACACCATATATTTT	15	TRBJ1-3	-	TRBV2
CASSHDWDTGELFF	TGTGCCAGCTCGCACGACTGGGACACCGGGGAGCTGTTTTTT	14	TRBJ2-2	-	TRBV18
CASSPDSQNIQYF	TGCGCCAGCAGCCCGGACAGCCAAAACATTCAGTACTTC	13	TRBJ2-4	-	TRBV5-1
CASSYGVGGETQYF	TGTGCCAGCAGTTATGGGGTAGGCGGGGAGACCCAGTACTTC	14	TRBJ2-5	-	TRBV6-5
CASSSGQGDSYEQYF	TGTGCCAGCAGCTCGGGACAGGGAGACTCCTACGAGCAGTACTTC	15	TRBJ2-7	TRBD1	TRBV28
CASKAGPYEQYF	TGTGCCAGCAAAGCCGGTCCCTACGAGCAGTACTTC	12	TRBJ2-7	-	TRBV2
CASSYSRNTEAFF	TGTGCCAGCAGTTATTCGAGGAACACTGAAGCTTTCTTT	13	TRBJ1-1	-	TRBV6-6
CASSRGDRGSIETQYF	TGTGCCAGCAGCCGGGGGGACAGGGGAAGCATAGAGACCCAGTACTTC	16	TRBJ2-5	TRBD1	TRBV7-2
CASSLERGRSEQFF	TGTGCCAGCAGCTTAGAAAGGGGGCGTAGTGAGCAGTTCTTC	14	TRBJ2-1	TRBD1	TRBV7-2
CASIRAGSSEAFF	TGTGCCAGCATAAGGGCAGGGTCCAGTGAAGCTTTCTTT	13	TRBJ1-1	-	TRBV27
CASSFRAGNTIYF	TGTGCCAGCAGTTTTCGCGCTGGAAACACCATATATTTT	13	TRBJ1-3	-	TRBV27
CASSLKVGAEAFF	TGTGCTAGCAGCTTAAAGGTCGGAGCTGAAGCTTTCTTT	13	TRBJ1-1	-	TRBV7-7
CASSHLGGADSYEQYF	TGTGCCAGCAGCCACCTAGGGGGGGCCGACTCCTACGAGCAGTACTTC	16	TRBJ2-7	-	TRBV7-9
CASIDLAGNEKLFF	TGTGCCAGCATCGACCTTGCAGGAAATGAAAAACTGTTTTTT	14	TRBJ1-4	-	TRBV7-9
CASSSSYEQYF	TGTGCCAGCAGTTCGTCCTACGAGCAGTACTTC	11	TRBJ2-7	-	TRBV28